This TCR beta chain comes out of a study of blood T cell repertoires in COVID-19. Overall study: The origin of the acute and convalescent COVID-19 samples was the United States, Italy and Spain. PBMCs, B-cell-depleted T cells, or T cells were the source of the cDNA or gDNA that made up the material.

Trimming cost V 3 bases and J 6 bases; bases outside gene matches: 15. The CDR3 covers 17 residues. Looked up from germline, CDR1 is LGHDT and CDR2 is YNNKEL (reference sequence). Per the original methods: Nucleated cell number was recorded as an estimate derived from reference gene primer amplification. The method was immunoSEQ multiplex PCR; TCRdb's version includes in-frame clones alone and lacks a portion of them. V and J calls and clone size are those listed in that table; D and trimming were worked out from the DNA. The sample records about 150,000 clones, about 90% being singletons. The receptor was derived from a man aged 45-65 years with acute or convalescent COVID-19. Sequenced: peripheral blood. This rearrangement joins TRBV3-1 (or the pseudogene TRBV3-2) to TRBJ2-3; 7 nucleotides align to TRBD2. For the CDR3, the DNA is TGTGCCAGCAGCCAGGATTTAGCGGGCCGACGTAAGGATACGCAGTATTTT. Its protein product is CASSQDLAGRRKDTQYF.